These T cell receptor beta chains were read from a single sample in a study of T cell responses to AZD1222 COVID-19 vaccine. Sequenced by immunoSEQ multiplex PCR; TCRdb stores in-frame clones only, minus some. This table has 110,000 to 150,000 clones, approximately 94% appearing once. This material consisted of peripheral blood, taken on day 0 of AZD1222 vaccination. The receptors were gathered from an adult in good health. The conserved cysteine and the conserved F or W are not part of the CDR3 here. D genes are given only for firm matches.

>TRBV12-3/TRBV12-4|NA|TRBJ2-1
ASGRERSEQF
>TRBV5-5|NA|TRBJ2-7
ASSTDTPYEQY
>TRBV4-1|TRBD2|TRBJ2-1
ASSTFGGAYNEQF
>TRBV3-1/TRBV3-2|NA|TRBJ2-5
ASSPRVQVQETQY
>TRBV2|NA|TRBJ2-6
ASKGSGANVLT
>TRBV4-3|NA|TRBJ2-2
ASSQVQDMGTGELF
>TRBV9|NA|TRBJ1-1
ASSVDMNTEAF
>TRBV9|NA|TRBJ2-1
ASSGPLSSYNEQF
>TRBV6-5|TRBD1|TRBJ1-2
ATQQGSSYGYT
>TRBV2|NA|TRBJ1-2
ASRLGQTSYGYT
>TRBV7-2|NA|TRBJ2-7
ASSLGNRFYEQY
>TRBV6-1|NA|TRBJ2-7
ASSEARVYEQY
>TRBV10-1|NA|TRBJ1-1
ATHGGRFEAF
>TRBV30|NA|TRBJ1-1
AGARSNTEAF
>TRBV10-2|NA|TRBJ1-1
ASSVLRPNTEAF
>TRBV15|NA|TRBJ1-6
ATSRGQLYNSPLH
>TRBV7-6|TRBD2|TRBJ2-3
ASSKLAGNTDTQY
>TRBV19|NA|TRBJ2-1
ASRSSASSYNEQF
>TRBV7-6|TRBD2|TRBJ2-3
ASSLAALAGGKTSTDTQY
>TRBV25-1|NA|TRBJ2-3
ASSPEDTQY
>TRBV24-1|NA|TRBJ2-3
ATSDRSADTQY
>TRBV24-1|NA|TRBJ1-5
ATSEVTWDQPQH
>TRBV12-3/TRBV12-4|NA|TRBJ1-2
ASSNKNSYGYT
>TRBV11-1|NA|TRBJ2-7
ASSFPGRNYEQY
>TRBV4-3|NA|TRBJ1-3
ASSQDRGSGNTIY
>TRBV7-9|NA|TRBJ1-5
ASSPRGGGNQPQH
>TRBV18|TRBD1|TRBJ2-5
ASSLHRGPQETQY
>TRBV15|TRBD2|TRBJ2-1
ATSRGRDRPYNEQF
>TRBV18|NA|TRBJ1-2
ASSPSLGRGIEFLT
>TRBV11-2|NA|TRBJ2-5
ASSLLEGGQETQY
>TRBV4-1|NA|TRBJ1-5
ASSQGSGGNQPQH
>TRBV7-9|NA|TRBJ1-4
ASSPLQGLHQKLF
>TRBV10-3|NA|TRBJ2-7
AISESTGRHFYEQY
>TRBV12-3/TRBV12-4|NA|TRBJ2-2
ASSTREAGELF
>TRBV5-8|NA|TRBJ1-2
ATDPVRTHTNYGYT
>TRBV14|NA|TRBJ2-1
ASSQGNEQF
>TRBV18|NA|TRBJ1-2
ASYREGDYGYT
>TRBV12-3/TRBV12-4|TRBD1|TRBJ1-5
ASRGQLNQPQH
>TRBV5-4|NA|TRBJ2-1
ASSPAESYNEQF
>TRBV9|NA|TRBJ1-1
ASSVSGGLWTEAF
>TRBV19|NA|TRBJ1-1
ASSPFGTEAF
>TRBV6-1|NA|TRBJ2-6
ASSDSGAGANVLT
>TRBV5-1|NA|TRBJ1-1
ASSLKVGMNTEAF
>TRBV6-5|TRBD1|TRBJ1-1
ASQGDVLNTEAF
>TRBV18|NA|TRBJ2-3
ASSATSGDTQY
>TRBV7-2|NA|TRBJ1-5
ASSIPNQPQH
>TRBV6-5|TRBD2|TRBJ2-5
ASRRTSGGGETQY
>TRBV5-6|NA|TRBJ1-6
ASSEQGYNSPLH
>TRBV24-1|NA|TRBJ1-2
ATSASGTAYGYT
>TRBV28|NA|TRBJ2-4
ASSLGGAAKNIQY